This T cell receptor beta chain derives from a study of beta chain features in type 1 diabetes. Purities over 98% were achieved in all sorted populations. Germline values: CDR1 SNHLY, CDR2 FYNNEI. This CDR3 contains 14 residues. The V end was cut by 3 bases, the J end by 7 bases, with 13 bases between. On this clone: The antigen is undetermined.

General study results and limits: Researchers reported that naive, central memory and Treg TCRB repertoires appeared more similar in patients than in healthy donors. There was a moderate but significant shortening of TCRB CDR3s in all four CD4+ subsets of Type 1 diabetes patients.

Expressed TCRB transcripts were sequenced after all isolated RNA was converted to cDNA. This table comes from immunoSEQ multiplex PCR, and its TCRdb copy is limited to in-frame clones, with some not included. The sample lists about 140,000 clones, 6.9% occurring once. Input material: central memory CD4+ T cells from blood. This sequence originates from a young woman in good health. This chain connects TRBV2 to TRBJ1-5; no reliable D call. In DNA form, the CDR3 reads TGTGCCAGCAGTGAGTCTCAGCGTCGCCAGCCCCAGCATTTT. It yields the protein CASSESQRRQPQHF.